Detailed here is one T cell receptor (beta chain). The antigen is undetermined. This entry is derived from a study of blood T cells in healthy people across ages. With a J-beta primer mix and a sample-barcoded 5' primer, a second PCR ran about 7 to 12 cycles. Unique molecular identifiers of 12 random nucleotides labeled each cDNA. Each CDR3 protein gets one entry after TCRdb re-called the 5' RACE reads with MiXCR. The sample has some 1.5 million distinct CDR3 sequences, 28% seen once. Findings and limits, study-wide: Long-lived donors exceeded aged donors in naive CD4+ cells and diversity. A roughly linear age-dependent decrease characterized TCR beta diversity per million T cells.

This CDR3 has 14 amino acids. Trimming left V 4 bases short and J 14 bases short, with 22 bases between. Germline assignment: CDR1 SGHDT and CDR2 YYEEEE. The rearrangement uses TRBV5-6 and TRBJ2-1; D unresolved. Sequenced input: blood. This TCR was recovered from a woman aged 25-40 years in good health. CDR3 sequence: CASSPYNRDSEEFF. CDR3 nucleotide sequence: TGTGCCAGCAGCCCGTACAATCGCGACTCCGAGGAGTTCTTC.